The rows below give T cell receptor beta chains drawn from one sample of a study of blood T cell repertoires in COVID-19. Using immunoSEQ multiplex PCR, the repertoire was profiled, and TCRdb retains in-frame clones only, with some absent. Among approximately 250,000 clones listed, more than 75% were seen once. Sequencing input: PBMCs or T cells enriched from blood (not recorded which). Receptors were obtained from a woman aged 60 to 75 in a cohort exposed to, infected with or recovered from COVID-19 (not recorded which). Each CDR3 is given with its conserved first and last residue. D genes are given only for firm matches. Size values are once, few and many counts, or a class for expanded clones, and some rows have none.

clone_size	d_call	v_call	j_call	cdr3_aa	cdr3_nt
once	TRBD1	TRBV4-1	TRBJ2-3	CASSQGQGYTQYF	TGCGCCAGCAGCCAAGGACAGGGGTATACGCAGTATTTT
.	TRBD2	TRBV9	TRBJ2-1	CASSVSAGVPYNEQFF	TGTGCCAGCAGCGTATCAGCGGGAGTTCCCTACAATGAGCAGTTCTTC
.	.	TRBV30	TRBJ2-5	CAWGGGGQRKTQYF	TGTGCCTGGGGGGGCGGTGGACAGCGGAAGACCCAGTACTTC
.	.	TRBV14	TRBJ1-2	CASSQAGGSYGYTF	TGTGCCAGCAGCCAAGCGGGGGGGTCCTATGGCTACACCTTC
.	TRBD1	TRBV24-1	TRBJ2-1	CATSDSGTGAQTIF	TGTGCCACCAGTGATTCCGGGACAGGGGCCCAAACGATCTTC
.	.	TRBV28	TRBJ2-7	CASSLYPGTGEQYF	TGTGCCAGCAGTTTATACCCGGGGACTGGCGAGCAGTACTTC
.	TRBD1	TRBV6-4	TRBJ1-2	CASSGGQGANYGYTF	TGTGCCAGCAGTGGAGGACAGGGAGCTAACTATGGCTACACCTTC
.	TRBD1	TRBV19	TRBJ2-2	CASSATGTGVTGELFF	TGTGCCAGTAGTGCCACCGGGACAGGGGTCACCGGGGAGCTGTTTTTT
.	.	TRBV5-1	TRBJ2-7	CASSLGLPSYEQYF	TGCGCCAGCAGCCTGGGACTTCCGTCCTACGAGCAGTACTTC
.	.	TRBV11-3	TRBJ1-6	CASSFRSINSPLHF	TGTGCCAGCAGCTTCCGGTCCATTAATTCACCCCTCCACTTT
.	TRBD1	TRBV28	TRBJ2-1	CASSSPGQGFNEQFF	TGTGCCAGCAGTTCCCCCGGACAGGGGTTCAATGAGCAGTTCTTC
.	.	TRBV5-8	TRBJ1-5	CASSFLGGGGPTYSNQPQHF	TGTGCCAGCAGCTTTTTGGGGGGGGGCGGACCGACTTATAGCAATCAGCCCCAGCATTTT
.	.	TRBV28	TRBJ1-3	CASSLGGANKGRTIYF	TGTGCCAGCAGTTTAGGGGGGGCGAATAAAGGGAGGACCATATATTTT
once	TRBD2	TRBV9	TRBJ2-2	CASSFGTSGYTGELFF	TGTGCCAGCAGCTTCGGGACTAGCGGATACACCGGGGAGCTGTTTTTT
.	.	TRBV10-2	TRBJ2-7	CASSRRTTGTYEQYF	TGCGCCAGCAGTAGACGAACCACCGGGACCTACGAGCAGTACTTC
.	TRBD1	TRBV28	TRBJ2-7	CASSRDRTATYEQYF	TGTGCCAGCAGTCGGGACAGGACGGCAACCTACGAGCAGTACTTC
.	TRBD2	TRBV19	TRBJ2-7	CASKRGTSASYEQYF	TGTGCCAGTAAACGCGGGACTAGCGCATCCTACGAGCAGTACTTC
once	.	TRBV7-2	TRBJ1-1	CASSLAAVNTEAFF	TGTGCCAGCAGCTTAGCGGCGGTGAACACTGAAGCTTTCTTT
.	TRBD1	TRBV27	TRBJ1-2	CASSLRQGYGYTF	TGTGCCAGCAGTTTAAGACAGGGATATGGCTACACCTTC
many	TRBD1	TRBV5-1	TRBJ2-2	CASSFGDRDGTGELFF	TGCGCCAGCAGCTTTGGAGACAGGGATGGCACCGGGGAGCTGTTTTTT
.	.	TRBV7-7	TRBJ1-2	CASSPRQENLYGYTF	TGTGCTAGCAGCCCTCGACAGGAGAACCTCTATGGCTACACCTTC
.	TRBD2	TRBV9	TRBJ2-7	CASSPQGGLAGANEQYF	TGTGCCAGCAGCCCTCAAGGTGGACTAGCGGGAGCCAACGAGCAGTACTTC
once	TRBD1	TRBV12-5	TRBJ1-1	CASGLHSLTGGGGNTEAFF	TGTGCTAGTGGTCTCCACTCCCTAACAGGGGGCGGAGGGAACACTGAAGCTTTCTTT
once	TRBD1	TRBV4-1	TRBJ2-1	CASSQGTGLDEQFF	TGCGCCAGCAGCCAAGGGACAGGGCTCGATGAGCAGTTCTTC
.	.	TRBV5-6	TRBJ1-4	CASSLSGEVKEKLFF	TGTGCCAGCAGCCTGTCGGGGGAGGTGAAGGAAAAACTGTTTTTT
.	.	TRBV19	TRBJ1-5	CASSIGPSQHF	TGTGCCAGTAGTATAGGTCCGTCCCAGCATTTT
.	.	TRBV7-9	TRBJ1-5	CASSLSNNQPQHF	TGTGCCAGCAGCTTAAGCAACAATCAGCCCCAGCATTTT
.	TRBD1	TRBV19	TRBJ1-1	CASSETGDHTEAFF	TGTGCTAGTAGTGAGACAGGGGACCACACTGAAGCTTTCTTT
.	.	TRBV2	TRBJ1-2	CASSGVGGAVESYTF	TGTGCCAGCAGTGGAGTTGGGGGGGCCGTTGAAAGCTACACCTTC
.	.	TRBV6-5	TRBJ2-3	CASSYRDKTDTQYF	TGTGCCAGCAGTTATCGGGATAAAACAGATACGCAGTATTTT